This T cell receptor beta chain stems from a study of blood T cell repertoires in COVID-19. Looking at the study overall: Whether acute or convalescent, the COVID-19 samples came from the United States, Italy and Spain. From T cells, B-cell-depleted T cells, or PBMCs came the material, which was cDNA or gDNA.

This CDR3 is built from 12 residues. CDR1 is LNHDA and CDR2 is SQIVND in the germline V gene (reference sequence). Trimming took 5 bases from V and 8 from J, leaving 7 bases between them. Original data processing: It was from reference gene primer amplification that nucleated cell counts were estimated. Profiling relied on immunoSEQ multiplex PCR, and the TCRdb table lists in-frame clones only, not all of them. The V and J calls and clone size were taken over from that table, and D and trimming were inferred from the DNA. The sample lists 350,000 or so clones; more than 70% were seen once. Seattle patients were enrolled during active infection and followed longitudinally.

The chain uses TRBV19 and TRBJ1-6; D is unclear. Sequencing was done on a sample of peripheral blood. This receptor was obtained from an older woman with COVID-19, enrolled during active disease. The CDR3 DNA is TGTGCCAGTAGTTTGCCGGATTCACCCCTCCACTTT. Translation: CASSLPDSPLHF.